This TCR beta chain was captured in a study of blood T cell repertoires in COVID-19. Study in general: Acute and convalescent COVID-19 specimens originated in the United States, Italy and Spain. Sample material is recorded as cDNA or gDNA derived from T cells, B-cell-depleted T cells, or PBMCs.

Per the germline V gene, CDR1 is SGHTA and CDR2 is FQGTGA. This CDR3 is 16 amino acids long. With V trimmed by 5 bases and J by 8 bases, 15 bases remained unmatched. Original data processing: Amplification from reference gene primers served as the basis for estimated nucleated cell counts. The method was immunoSEQ multiplex PCR; TCRdb's version includes in-frame clones alone and lacks a portion of them. Clone size and the V and J calls come from that table; the DNA yielded D and trimming. This table has about 53,000 clones, roughly 77% appearing once. The TCR originated in a man between 65 and 80 years old with active or convalescent COVID-19. The chain is built from TRBV7-3 and TRBJ2-1, with 7 bases that match TRBD2. The sequencing sample was made of peripheral blood. This CDR3 is CASSPKGGSSEDEQFF. CDR3 nucleotides: TGTGCCAGCAGCCCAAAGGGCGGGAGTTCGGAGGATGAGCAGTTCTTC.